This TCR beta chain is drawn from a study of CD8 T cells in ankylosing spondylitis. Findings and limits, study-wide: A TCR beta motif of 7 to 9 highly homologous variants seemed to mark ankylosing spondylitis blood.

This clonotype has at least ten counts. Its antigen remains unidentified. With molecular barcodes, quantitative 5'-RACE was used to make the TCR beta libraries. One entry per CDR3 protein, called by TCRdb with MiXCR from the 5' RACE reads. The top ten hold 0.51% of the sample, which has some 840,000 distinct CDR3 sequences, 12% seen once. Sequenced: blood, either unsorted or a sorted T cell fraction (not recorded which). The sequence was collected from a male donor with ankylosing spondylitis.

As DNA, the CDR3 is TGTGCCAGCAGCTTAGAGGATACCACTGAAGCTTTCTTT. It yields the protein CASSLEDTTEAFF. This chain connects TRBV7-3 to TRBJ1-1; D is unclear. The V end lost 2 bases, the J end lost 4 bases, and 8 bases lay between the germline ends. The CDR3 spans 13 residues. Germline V gene lookup returns CDR1 SGHTA and CDR2 FQGTGA.